The clone carrying this TCR beta chain was detected ten times or more. Germline CDR1 and CDR2: LGHNA and YNFKEQ. The CDR3 is 18 amino acids. Losses at the gene ends were 0 bases for V and 3 bases for J; bases not matched to a gene: 10. These data belong to a study of human T cells and chemical hapten exposure. This sample's time point: patch test 2, 6 weeks after DPC sensitization. This sample's treatment: therapeutic diphenylcyclopropenone sensitization with weekly scalp DPC. People who gave samples had alopecia, were 18 to 70 years old, and were suitable for DPC. Each cDNA molecule in the library carried unique molecular identifiers. Original data processing: Sample-level TCR yields exhibited a median of 95,638, with a range of roughly 20,000 to 700,000. Via MiXCR, TCRdb re-called the RACE reads, giving one row per CDR3 protein. TCRdb's processing, not the authors', yielded these V and J calls. The data hold roughly 84,000 distinct CDR3 sequences, with 8% to 13% observed a single time.

The receptor comes from a woman aged 45-65 years with alopecia areata. Some clones in this sample may be carry-over from other donors' samples. V is TRBV4-2 and J is TRBJ2-5, with 10 bases aligning to TRBD2. The sequencing used whole blood, collected in connection with sensitization to the hapten diphenylcyclopropenone (DPC). CDR3 nucleotide sequence: TGTGCCAGCAGCCAAGATTCTCGGCCAGCGGGGGGGAAAGAGACCCAGTACTTC. This translates into CASSQDSRPAGGKETQYF.